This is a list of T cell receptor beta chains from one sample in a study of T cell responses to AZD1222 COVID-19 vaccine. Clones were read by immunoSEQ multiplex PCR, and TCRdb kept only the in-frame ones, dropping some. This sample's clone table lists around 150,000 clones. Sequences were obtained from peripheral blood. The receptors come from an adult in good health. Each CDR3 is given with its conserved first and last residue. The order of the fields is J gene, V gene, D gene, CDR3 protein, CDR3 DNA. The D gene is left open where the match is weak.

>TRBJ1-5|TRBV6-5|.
CASSYSNNQPQHF
TGTGCCAGCAGTTACTCGAACAATCAGCCCCAGCATTTT
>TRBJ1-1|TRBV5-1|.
CASSLRETTEAFF
TGCGCCAGCAGCTTAAGAGAAACCACTGAAGCTTTCTTT
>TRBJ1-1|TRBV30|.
CAWRDYGQSRGTEAFF
TGTGCCTGGAGGGACTACGGACAGTCTAGGGGGACTGAAGCTTTCTTT
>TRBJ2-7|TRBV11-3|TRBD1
CASRRDSYEQYF
TGTGCCAGCAGACGGGACAGCTACGAGCAGTACTTC
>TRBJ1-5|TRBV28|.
CASSFLPDSGVFQPQHF
TGTGCCAGCAGTTTCCTGCCGGACAGTGGTGTTTTTCAGCCCCAGCATTTT
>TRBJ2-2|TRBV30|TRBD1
CAWSLTGFGELFF
TGTGCCTGGAGTTTGACAGGGTTCGGGGAGCTGTTTTTT
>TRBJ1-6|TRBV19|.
CASRPWENNSPLHF
TGTGCCAGCCGTCCGTGGGAAAACAATTCACCCCTCCACTTT
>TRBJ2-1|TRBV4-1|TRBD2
CASSQDLLAGASSSYNEQFF
TGCGCCAGCAGCCAAGATCTGCTAGCGGGGGCCTCGAGCTCCTACAATGAGCAGTTCTTC
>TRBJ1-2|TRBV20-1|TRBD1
CSADRAYGYTF
TGCAGTGCCGACAGGGCCTATGGCTACACCTTC
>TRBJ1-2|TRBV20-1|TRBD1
CSASETWGGGGYGYTF
TGCAGTGCTAGTGAAACGTGGGGAGGGGGCGGCTATGGCTACACCTTC
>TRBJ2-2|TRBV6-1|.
CASSELGFENTGELFF
TGTGCCAGCAGTGAATTAGGTTTTGAGAACACCGGGGAGCTGTTTTTT
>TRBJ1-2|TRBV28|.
CASSSLLYGYTF
TGTGCCAGCAGCTCACTGTTATATGGCTACACCTTC
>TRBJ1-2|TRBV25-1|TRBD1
CASRGGQGGYGYTF
TGTGCCAGCAGGGGTGGACAGGGGGGCTATGGCTACACCTTC
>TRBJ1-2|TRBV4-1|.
CASSLGHTDLGYTF
TGCGCCAGCAGCCTAGGACACACTGACTTGGGCTACACCTTC
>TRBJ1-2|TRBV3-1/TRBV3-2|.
CASSSTPGPGYGYTF
TGTGCCAGCAGTTCCACCCCGGGGCCGGGCTATGGCTACACCTTC
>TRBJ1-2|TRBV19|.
CASKALNYGYTF
TGTGCCAGTAAGGCCCTTAACTATGGCTACACCTTC
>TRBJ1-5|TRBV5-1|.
CASRWWGYQPQHF
TGCGCCAGCAGATGGTGGGGATATCAGCCCCAGCATTTT
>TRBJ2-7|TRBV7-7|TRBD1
CASSPRTGGLDEQYF
TGTGCCAGCAGCCCTAGGACAGGGGGCTTGGACGAGCAGTACTTC
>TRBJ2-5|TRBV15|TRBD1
CATSRDLTFKDRGPKETQYF
TGTGCCACCAGCAGAGATTTAACGTTTAAAGACAGGGGGCCGAAAGAGACCCAGTACTTC
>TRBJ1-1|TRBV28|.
CASSSPLPGGYTEAFF
TGTGCCAGCAGTTCACCCCTCCCCGGGGGATACACTGAAGCTTTCTTT
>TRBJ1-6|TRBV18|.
CASSPDSYNSPLHF
TGTGCCAGCTCACCGGACTCCTATAATTCACCCCTCCACTTT
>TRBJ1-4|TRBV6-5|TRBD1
CASSTGQGGEKLFF
TGTGCCAGCAGTACGGGACAGGGTGGTGAAAAACTGTTTTTT
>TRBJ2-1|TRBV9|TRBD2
CASSPTLAGGNNEQFF
TGTGCCAGCAGCCCTACGCTAGCGGGGGGGAACAATGAGCAGTTCTTC
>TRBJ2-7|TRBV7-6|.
CASSLGAGEYEQYF
TGTGCCAGCAGCTTAGGAGCAGGCGAGTACGAGCAGTACTTC
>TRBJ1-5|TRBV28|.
CASRDSNQPQHF
TGTGCCAGCCGGGACAGCAATCAGCCCCAGCATTTT
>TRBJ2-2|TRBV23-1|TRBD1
CASSRPGTGVTGELFF
TGCGCCAGCAGTCGTCCCGGGACAGGTGTCACCGGGGAGCTGTTTTTT
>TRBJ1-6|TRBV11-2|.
CASSLVGAANSPLHF
TGTGCCAGCAGCTTAGTTGGGGCCGCTAATTCACCCCTCCACTTT
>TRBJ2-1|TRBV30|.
CAWTVSYNEQFF
TGTGCCTGGACGGTCTCCTACAATGAGCAGTTCTTC
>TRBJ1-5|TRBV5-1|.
CASSLEGLYQPQHF
TGCGCCAGCAGCTTGGAAGGGCTCTATCAGCCCCAGCATTTT
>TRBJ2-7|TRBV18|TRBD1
CASSLQRDRGRPYEQYF
TGTGCCAGCTCACTACAGAGGGACAGGGGCCGGCCCTACGAGCAGTACTTC
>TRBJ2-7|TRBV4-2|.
CASSPGDGMYEQYF
TGTGCCAGCAGCCCGGGGGACGGAATGTACGAGCAGTACTTC
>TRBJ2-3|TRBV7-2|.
CASSRTTPLLDTQYF
TGTGCCAGCAGCCGGACTACCCCCTTGCTTGATACGCAGTATTTT
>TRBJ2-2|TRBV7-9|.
CASSNRPGGGDNTGELFF
TGTGCCAGCAGTAACCGTCCTGGAGGGGGAGACAACACCGGGGAGCTGTTTTTT
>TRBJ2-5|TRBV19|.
CASTAQTGRGRETQYF
TGTGCCAGTACCGCGCAAACCGGTCGGGGTCGAGAGACCCAGTACTTC